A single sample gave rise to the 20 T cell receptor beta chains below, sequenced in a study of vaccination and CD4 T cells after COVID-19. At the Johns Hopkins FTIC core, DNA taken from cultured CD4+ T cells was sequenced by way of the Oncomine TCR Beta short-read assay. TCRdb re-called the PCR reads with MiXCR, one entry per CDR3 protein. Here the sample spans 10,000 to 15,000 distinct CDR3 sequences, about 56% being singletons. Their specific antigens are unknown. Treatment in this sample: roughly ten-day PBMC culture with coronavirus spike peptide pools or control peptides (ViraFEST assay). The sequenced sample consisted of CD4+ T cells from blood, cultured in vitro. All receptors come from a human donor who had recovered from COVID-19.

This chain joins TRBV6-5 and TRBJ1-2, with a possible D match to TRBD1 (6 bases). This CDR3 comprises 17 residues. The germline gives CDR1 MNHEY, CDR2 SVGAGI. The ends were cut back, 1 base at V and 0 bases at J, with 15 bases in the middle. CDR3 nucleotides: TGTGCCAGCAGTTACTTCCCAGGGGCGAGCACTAACTATGGCTACACCTTC. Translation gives CASSYFPGASTNYGYTF.

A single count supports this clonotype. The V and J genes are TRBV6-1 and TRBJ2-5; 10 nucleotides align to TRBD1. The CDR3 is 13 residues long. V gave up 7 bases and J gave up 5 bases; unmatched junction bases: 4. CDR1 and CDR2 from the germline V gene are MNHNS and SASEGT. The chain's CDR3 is CASTKDRGETQYF. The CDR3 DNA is TGTGCCAGCACAAAGGACAGGGGGGAGACCCAGTACTTC.

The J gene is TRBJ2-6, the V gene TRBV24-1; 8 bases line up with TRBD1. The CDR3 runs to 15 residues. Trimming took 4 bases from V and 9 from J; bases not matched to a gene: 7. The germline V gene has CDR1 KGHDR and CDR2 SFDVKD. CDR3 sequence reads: CATSDSRQGSNVLTF. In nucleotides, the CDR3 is TGTGCCACCAGTGACTCCAGACAGGGGAGCAACGTCCTGACTTTC.

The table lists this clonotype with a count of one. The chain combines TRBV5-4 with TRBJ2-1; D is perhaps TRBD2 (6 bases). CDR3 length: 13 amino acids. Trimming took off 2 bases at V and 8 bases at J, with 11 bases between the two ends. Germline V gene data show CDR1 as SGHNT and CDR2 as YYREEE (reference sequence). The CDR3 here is CASSLGAGHEQFF. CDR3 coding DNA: TGTGCCAGCAGCTTAGGAGCGGGCCATGAGCAGTTCTTC.

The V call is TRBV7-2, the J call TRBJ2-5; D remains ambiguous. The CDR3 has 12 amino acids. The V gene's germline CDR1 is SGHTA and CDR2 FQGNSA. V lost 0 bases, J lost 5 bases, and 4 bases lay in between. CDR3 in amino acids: CASSLAGETQYF. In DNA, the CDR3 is TGTGCCAGCAGCTTAGCGGGGGAGACCCAGTACTTC.

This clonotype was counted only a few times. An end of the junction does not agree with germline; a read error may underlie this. The CDR3 sequence: CAGSRPPGGAQETQYF. DNA for the CDR3: TGTGCCGGCAGTCGTCCCCCGGGGGGGGCCCAAGAGACCCAGTACTTC. This rearrangement joins TRBV7-2 to TRBJ2-5, with TRBD2 matching 8 bases. This CDR3 spans 16 amino acids. Germline CDR1 SGHTA, CDR2 FQGNSA. The complete variable domain, with remaining parts taken from reference TRBV7-2 and TRBJ2-5, reads GAGVSQSPSNKVTEKGKDVELRCDPISGHTALYWYRQSLGQGLEFLIYFQGNSAPDKSGLPSDRFSAERTGGSVSTLTIQRTQQEDSAVYLCAGSRPPGGAQETQYFGPGTRLLVL.

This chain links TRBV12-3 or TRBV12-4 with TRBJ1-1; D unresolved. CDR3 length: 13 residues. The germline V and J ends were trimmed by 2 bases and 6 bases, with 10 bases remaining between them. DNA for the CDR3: TGTGCCAGCAGTTTACAGCCCCTATCTGAAGCTTTCTTT. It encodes CASSLQPLSEAFF.

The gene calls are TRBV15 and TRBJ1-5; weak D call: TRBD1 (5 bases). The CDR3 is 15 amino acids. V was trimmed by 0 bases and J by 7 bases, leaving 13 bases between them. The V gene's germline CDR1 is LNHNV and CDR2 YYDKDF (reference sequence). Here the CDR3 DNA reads TGTGCCACCAGCAGAGAATCGGGGCGGAAACAGCCCCAGCATTTT. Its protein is CATSRESGRKQPQHF.

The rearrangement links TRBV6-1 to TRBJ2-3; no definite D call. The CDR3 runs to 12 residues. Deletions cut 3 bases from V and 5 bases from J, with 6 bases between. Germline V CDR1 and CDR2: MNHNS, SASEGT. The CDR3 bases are TGTGCCAGCAGTGAGAGAGTAGATACGCAGTATTTT. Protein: CASSERVDTQYF.

Written as DNA, the CDR3 is TGTGCCAGCAGCGTAGCTATGATTGAGACAGCGAAATATCAGCCCCAGCATTTT. The encoded protein is CASSVAMIETAKYQPQHF. V is TRBV9 and J is TRBJ1-5, with D tentatively TRBD1 (5 bases). Germline CDR1 is SGDLS and CDR2 is YYNGEE. V lost 0 bases and J lost 5, with 21 bases in between. This CDR3 is 18 amino acids long.

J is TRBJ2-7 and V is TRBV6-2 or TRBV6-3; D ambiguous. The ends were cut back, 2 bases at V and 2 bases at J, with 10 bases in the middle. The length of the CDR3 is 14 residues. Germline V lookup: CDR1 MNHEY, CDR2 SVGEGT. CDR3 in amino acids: CASSYVVNPYEQYF. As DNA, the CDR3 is TGTGCCAGCAGTTACGTAGTGAATCCCTACGAGCAGTACTTC.

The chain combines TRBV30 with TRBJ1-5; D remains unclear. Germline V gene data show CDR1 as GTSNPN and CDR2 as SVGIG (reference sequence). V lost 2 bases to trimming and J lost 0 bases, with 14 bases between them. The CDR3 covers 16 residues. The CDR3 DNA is TGTGCCTGGAGTTCGGCGGTACTAACTAGCAATCAGCCCCAGCATTTT. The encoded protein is CAWSSAVLTSNQPQHF.

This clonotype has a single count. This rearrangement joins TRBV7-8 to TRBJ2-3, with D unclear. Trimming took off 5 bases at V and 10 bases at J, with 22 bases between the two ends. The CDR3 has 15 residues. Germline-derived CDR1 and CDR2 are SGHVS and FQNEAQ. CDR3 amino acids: CASSARPLVEVAQYF. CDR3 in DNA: TGTGCCAGCAGCGCCAGGCCTTTAGTGGAAGTTGCGCAGTATTTT. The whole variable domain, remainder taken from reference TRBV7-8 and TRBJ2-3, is GAGVSQSPRYKVAKRGQDVALRCDPISGHVSLFWYQQALGQGPEFLTYFQNEAQLDKSGLPSDRFFAERPEGSVSTLKIQRTQQEDSAVYLCASSARPLVEVAQYFGPGTRLTVL.

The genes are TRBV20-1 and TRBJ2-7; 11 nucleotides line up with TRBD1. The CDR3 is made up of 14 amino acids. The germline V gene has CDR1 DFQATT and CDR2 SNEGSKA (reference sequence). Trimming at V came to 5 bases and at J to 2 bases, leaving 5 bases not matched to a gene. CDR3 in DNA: TGCAGTGCTCTGGGACAGGGGGGCCCCTACGAGCAGTACTTC. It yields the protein CSALGQGGPYEQYF.

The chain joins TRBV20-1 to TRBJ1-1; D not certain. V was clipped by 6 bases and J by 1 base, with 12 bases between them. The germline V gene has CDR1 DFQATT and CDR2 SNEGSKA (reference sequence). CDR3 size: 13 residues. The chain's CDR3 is CSAPGRSNTEAFF. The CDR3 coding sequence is TGCAGTGCCCCGGGAAGATCGAACACTGAAGCTTTCTTT.

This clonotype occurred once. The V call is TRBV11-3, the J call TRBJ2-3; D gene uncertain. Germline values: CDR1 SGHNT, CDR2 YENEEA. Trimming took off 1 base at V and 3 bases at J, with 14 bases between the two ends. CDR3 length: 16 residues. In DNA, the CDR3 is TGTGCCAGCAGCTTAGGTCGCAGGTATGGGACAGATACGCAGTATTTT. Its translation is CASSLGRRYGTDTQYF. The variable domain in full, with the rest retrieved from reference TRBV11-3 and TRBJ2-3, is EAGVVQSPRYKIIEKKQPVAFWCNPISGHNTLYWYLQNLGQGPELLIRYENEEAVDDSQLPKDRFSAERLKGVDSTLKIQPAELGDSAVYLCASSLGRRYGTDTQYFGPGTRLTVL.

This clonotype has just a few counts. CDR3 loop: CASSEGLGIVYEQYF. The CDR3 DNA follows: TGTGCCAGCAGTGAAGGGCTAGGTATAGTCTACGAGCAGTACTTC. J is TRBJ2-7 and V is TRBV6-1; no definite D call. CDR3 length: 15 residues. V lost 1 base, J lost 3 bases, and 13 bases lay in between. Germline V CDR1 and CDR2: MNHNS, SASEGT.

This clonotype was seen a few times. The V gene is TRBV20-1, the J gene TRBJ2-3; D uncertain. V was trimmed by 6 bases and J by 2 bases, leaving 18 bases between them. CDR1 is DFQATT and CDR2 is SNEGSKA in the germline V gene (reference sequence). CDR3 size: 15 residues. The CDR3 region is CSAATGLGITDTQYF. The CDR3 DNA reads TGCAGTGCCGCCACCGGATTAGGGATCACAGATACGCAGTATTTT.

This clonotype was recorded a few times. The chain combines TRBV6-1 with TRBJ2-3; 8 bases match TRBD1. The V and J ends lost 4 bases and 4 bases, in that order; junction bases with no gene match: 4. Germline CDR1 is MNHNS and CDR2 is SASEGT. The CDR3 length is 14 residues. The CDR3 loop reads CASSGQTGADTQYF. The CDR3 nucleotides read TGTGCCAGCAGTGGGCAGACAGGGGCAGATACGCAGTATTTT.

The CDR3 protein is CASSWDRAHGYTF. Written as DNA, the CDR3 is TGTGCCAGCAGCTGGGACAGGGCCCATGGCTACACCTTC. J is TRBJ1-2 and V is TRBV5-6; TRBD1 matches at 9 bases. Unmatched junction bases numbered 3, after V lost 3 bases and J lost 6 bases. The germline V gene has CDR1 SGHDT and CDR2 YYEEEE. CDR3 length: 13 amino acids.